This entry describes one T cell receptor (beta chain). The antigen is not known. The sample originates from a study of T-cell memory formation after mild COVID-19. Deletions cut 4 bases from V and 0 bases from J, with 11 bases between. The CDR3 is made up of 15 amino acids. Germline loops: CDR1 SGHRS, CDR2 YFSETQ. Using its own MiXCR run on the 5' RACE reads, TCRdb lists one record per CDR3 protein. In the table there are more than 150,000 distinct CDR3 sequences, less than 20% of which are singletons. Findings and limits, study-wide: Later expanders leaned CD4+, whereas day 15 to 85 contracting clones were balanced CD4/CD8.

This sequence originates from a man aged 18-30 years who had mild COVID-19 (a few samples of this study predate the infection). Cell type and time point are not known. Sequenced sample: PBMCs or a T cell subset sorted from them (not recorded which). The rearrangement uses TRBV5-1 and TRBJ1-3; no clear D. CDR3 region: CASSAGLYSGNTIYF. CDR3 sequence (DNA): TGCGCCAGCAGCGCCGGACTGTACTCTGGAAACACCATATATTTT.